This TCR beta chain comes out of a study of blood T cell repertoires in COVID-19. About the research overall: PBMCs, B-cell-depleted T cells, or T cells provided the cDNA or gDNA that made up the material.

The data were produced by immunoSEQ multiplex PCR, yet TCRdb's version contains in-frame clones alone and is incomplete. The top ten hold 6.5% to 9% of the sample, which has roughly 200,000 clones, 75% to 90% seen once. The V end lost 2 bases, the J end lost 6 bases, and 14 bases lay between the germline ends. CDR3 size: 15 residues. Germline-derived CDR1 and CDR2 are SGHVS and FNYEAQ. This sequence was found in a woman aged 60 to 75 with acute or convalescent COVID-19. The specimen sequenced was peripheral blood. This rearrangement joins TRBV7-6 to TRBJ2-1, with D perhaps TRBD1 (5 bases). CDR3 in amino acids: CASSLLRQGSNEQFF. CDR3 nucleotides: TGTGCCAGCAGCTTATTGAGGCAGGGAAGCAATGAGCAGTTCTTC.